This T cell receptor (beta chain) was recorded in a study of T cells in Graves' hyperthyroidism and ophthalmopathy. Amplified regions were TCR beta CDR3 sequences from RNA transcripts. RT-PCR in the first round (using the HTBI primer set) targeted the TCR CDR3. TCRdb processed the multiplex PCR reads anew with MiXCR; each CDR3 protein has one entry. Found here are about 270,000 distinct CDR3 sequences, roughly 15% of them singletons; the top ten hold around 30%. This clonotype has ten or more counts. The antigen remains undetermined. Findings and caveats of the study: Expanded thyroid clonotypes (above 0.001) were mostly also found in blood. Stable hyperthyroidism and ophthalmopathy were separated using 13 V-J signatures.

Uncontrolled infection, other autoimmune disease, pregnancy or lactation led to exclusion. The PBMCs were sourced from fresh peripheral blood (around 9.9 ml). This clonotype was obtained from a woman aged 45-65 years with Graves' hyperthyroidism that later progressed to Graves' ophthalmopathy. The sequenced sample was blood.

The CDR3 here is CASSLEGITEAFF. The CDR3, as DNA: TGTGCCAGCAGCTTAGAAGGGATCACTGAAGCTTTCTTT. The V call is TRBV7-9, the J call TRBJ1-1; D is undetermined. The CDR3 spans 13 residues. CDR1 and CDR2 from the germline V gene are SEHNR and FQNEAQ (reference sequence). V lost 1 base to trimming and J lost 4 bases, with 7 bases between them.